These 4 T cell receptor beta chains were sequenced from one sample in a study of T cell repertoires in cytomegalovirus infection. TCRdb used MiXCR to reprocess the reads, holding one entry per CDR3 protein. The table shows under 350,000 distinct CDR3 sequences, with about 9.2% occurring only once. Sequencing was performed on PBMCs. The receptors were gathered from a human donor in good health (CMV status not recorded). Some clones in this sample may be carry-over from other donors' samples.

About this clonotype: Given a much more abundant clone one base away, this may be a read error. The V and J genes are TRBV14 and TRBJ2-3; D ambiguous. The CDR3 length is 12 residues. V was pared by 3 bases and J by 5 bases, with 6 bases between. The V gene's germline CDR1 is SGHDN and CDR2 FVKESK. The CDR3 spells CASSQIKDTQYF. The CDR3 region has the DNA TGTGCCAGCAGCCAGATCAAAGATACGCAGTATTTT.

This clonotype showed up many times. The rearrangement joins TRBV7-9 to TRBJ1-6; D is possibly TRBD1 (5 bases). The CDR3 totals 16 residues. Germline lookup yields CDR1 SEHNR and CDR2 FQNEAQ (reference sequence). V gave up 4 bases and J gave up 7 bases, with 17 bases separating them. CDR3 loop: CASSSEGARKNSPLHF. DNA of the CDR3: TGTGCCAGCAGCTCGGAAGGGGCGAGAAAGAATTCACCCCTCCACTTT.

The table lists this clonotype with many counts. The chain joins TRBV6-2 or TRBV6-3 to TRBJ2-4; TRBD1 is a possible D gene (6 bases). Germline V CDR1 and CDR2: MNHEY, SVGEGT. This CDR3 is built from 16 residues. Trimming removed 6 bases at V and 2 bases at J, with 17 bases between. In DNA, the CDR3 is TGTGCCAGCAGCCGACCCTTAGGGGGACCCAAAAACATTCAGTACTTC. This sequence encodes CASSRPLGGPKNIQYF.

This clonotype came up many times. The chain carries TRBV7-9 and TRBJ2-2, with a possible D match to TRBD1 (6 bases). CDR3 size: 14 residues. With 6 bases removed from V and 2 bases from J, the gap between germline ends came to 10 bases. Germline V gene lookup returns CDR1 SEHNR and CDR2 FQNEAQ (reference sequence). CDR3 loop: CASRPGQNTGELFF. Here the CDR3 DNA reads TGTGCCAGCAGACCGGGACAAAACACCGGGGAGCTGTTTTTT. The full variable domain, rest sourced from reference TRBV7-9 and TRBJ2-2, is DTGVSQNPRHKITKRGQNVTFRCDPISEHNRLYWYRQTLGQGPEFLTYFQNEAQLEKSRLLSDRFSAERPKGSFSTLEIQRTEQGDSAMYLCASRPGQNTGELFFGEGSRLTVL.